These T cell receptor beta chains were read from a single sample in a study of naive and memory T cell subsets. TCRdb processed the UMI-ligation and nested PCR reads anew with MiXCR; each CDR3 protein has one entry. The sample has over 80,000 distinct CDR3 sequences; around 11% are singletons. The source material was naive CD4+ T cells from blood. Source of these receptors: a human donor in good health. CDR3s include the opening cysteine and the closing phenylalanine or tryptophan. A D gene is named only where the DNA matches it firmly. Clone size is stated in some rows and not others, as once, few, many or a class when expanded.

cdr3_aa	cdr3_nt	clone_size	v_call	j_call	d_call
CASKGRRANTGELFF	TGTGCCAGCAAAGGACGCAGAGCGAACACCGGGGAGCTGTTTTTT	-	TRBV2	TRBJ2-2	-
CASSLVAGGHGELFF	TGCGCCAGCAGCCTAGTAGCGGGAGGGCACGGGGAGCTGTTTTTT	many	TRBV4-3	TRBJ2-2	TRBD2
CATSRKGQGLNSPLHF	TGTGCCACCAGCAGAAAAGGACAGGGATTGAATTCACCCCTCCACTTT	few	TRBV15	TRBJ1-6	TRBD1
CASNPSGGAWNEQFF	TGTGCCAGCAACCCCAGCGGGGGGGCCTGGAATGAGCAGTTCTTC	-	TRBV12-3/TRBV12-4	TRBJ2-1	TRBD2
CASSSTSGRQETQYF	TGTGCCAGCAGTTCGACTAGCGGTAGACAAGAGACCCAGTACTTC	many	TRBV6-1	TRBJ2-5	TRBD2
CASSQDPHRASSYEQYF	TGTGCCAGCAGCCAAGACCCACACAGGGCCAGCTCCTACGAGCAGTACTTC	-	TRBV4-2	TRBJ2-7	-
CASSLGQVGGYGYTF	TGTGCCAGCAGTCTGGGACAGGTTGGTGGCTATGGCTACACCTTC	-	TRBV28	TRBJ1-2	TRBD1
CAWSPPGQIAYEQYF	TGTGCCTGGAGTCCTCCGGGACAGATTGCCTACGAGCAGTACTTC	many	TRBV30	TRBJ2-7	TRBD1
CASSLRLGVETQYF	TGTGCCAGCAGTCTCAGGTTGGGGGTGGAGACCCAGTACTTC	-	TRBV5-6	TRBJ2-5	-
CASSLEEADTQYF	TGCGCCAGCAGCCTAGAGGAGGCAGATACGCAGTATTTT	few	TRBV4-3	TRBJ2-3	-
CASSYVRSGDSPLHF	TGTGCCAGCAGTTACGTTAGGTCAGGAGACTCACCCCTCCACTTT	few	TRBV6-5	TRBJ1-6	-
CSVDLTTGPSSEQYF	TGCAGCGTTGACCTTACGACGGGACCCTCGAGCGAGCAGTACTTC	-	TRBV29-1	TRBJ2-7	-
CASSPRTAPQETQYF	TGTGCCAGCAGCCCTCGGACAGCACCACAAGAGACCCAGTACTTC	many	TRBV7-2	TRBJ2-5	-
CASSLGEKLFF	TGTGCCAGCAGTCTAGGGGAAAAACTGTTTTTT	few	TRBV12-3/TRBV12-4	TRBJ1-4	-
CASTPAGRTDYGYTF	TGTGCCAGCACCCCCGCAGGGCGGACCGACTATGGCTACACCTTC	-	TRBV12-3/TRBV12-4	TRBJ1-2	-
CASSRPGAGDYGYTF	TGTGCCAGTAGTCGGCCGGGGGCTGGAGACTATGGCTACACCTTC	-	TRBV19	TRBJ1-2	-
CASSQGGQPQHF	TGTGCCAGCAGCCAAGGAGGCCAGCCCCAGCATTTT	many	TRBV3-1	TRBJ1-5	-
CSASKLQETQYF	TGCAGTGCTAGCAAACTTCAAGAGACCCAGTACTTC	-	TRBV20-1	TRBJ2-5	-
CASSMSNEKLFF	TGTGCCAGTAGTATGAGTAATGAAAAACTGTTTTTT	-	TRBV19	TRBJ1-4	-
CASSFSTYGYTF	TGTGCCAGCAGTTTCTCCACCTATGGCTACACCTTC	-	TRBV28	TRBJ1-2	-
CSVEGSPRYYGYTF	TGCAGCGTTGAGGGCAGCCCGCGCTACTATGGCTACACCTTC	-	TRBV29-1	TRBJ1-2	-
CAWSDGWIGGTEAFF	TGTGCCTGGAGCGACGGGTGGATCGGGGGTACTGAAGCTTTCTTT	few	TRBV30	TRBJ1-1	-
CASSSVGPINSPLHF	TGTGCCAGCAGTTCTGTCGGACCTATTAATTCACCCCTCCACTTT	few	TRBV6-6	TRBJ1-6	-
CASSWVGSGELFF	TGTGCCAGCAGTTGGGTGGGAAGCGGGGAGCTGTTTTTT	many	TRBV6-6	TRBJ2-2	-
CAWSVSVNTGELFF	TGTGCCTGGAGTGTTTCGGTGAACACCGGGGAGCTGTTTTTT	-	TRBV30	TRBJ2-2	-
CASSQPGTEENIQYF	TGTGCCAGCAGCCAGCCCGGGACAGAAGAAAACATTCAGTACTTC	few	TRBV4-2	TRBJ2-4	TRBD1
CATSDSVQETQYF	TGTGCCACCAGTGATTCGGTACAAGAGACCCAGTACTTC	many	TRBV24-1	TRBJ2-5	-
CASSSDTQETQYF	TGCGCCAGCAGCTCCGACACACAAGAGACCCAGTACTTC	few	TRBV5-1	TRBJ2-5	-
CASSPNDRTTDTQYF	TGTGCCAGCAGCCCCAACGACAGAACCACAGATACGCAGTATTTT	-	TRBV7-2	TRBJ2-3	-
CASSLLDRGRFTGELFF	TGTGCCAGCAGCTTACTTGACAGGGGGCGGTTCACCGGGGAGCTGTTTTTT	many	TRBV7-9	TRBJ2-2	TRBD1
CASSQVTGAADTQYF	TGTGCCAGCAGCCAAGTCACGGGGGCTGCAGATACGCAGTATTTT	many	TRBV3-1	TRBJ2-3	-
CASSLARTGSYNEQFF	TGTGCCAGCAGCTTAGCGAGAACAGGGTCCTACAATGAGCAGTTCTTC	-	TRBV7-2	TRBJ2-1	-
CASSLDGLAAYEQYF	TGTGCCAGCAGCCTAGACGGACTAGCGGCTTACGAGCAGTACTTC	-	TRBV12-3/TRBV12-4	TRBJ2-7	TRBD2
CASIDSGREQFF	TGTGCCAGCATTGATAGCGGGCGTGAGCAGTTCTTC	-	TRBV6-5	TRBJ2-1	TRBD2
CASSLASPPYEQYF	TGCGCCAGCAGCTTGGCCTCGCCCCCCTACGAGCAGTACTTC	-	TRBV5-1	TRBJ2-7	-
CASSVGYAIYKQYF	TGTGCCAGCAGCGTAGGGTATGCCATCTACAAGCAGTACTTC	-	TRBV9	TRBJ2-7	-
CATSTGSSTDTQYF	TGTGCCACCAGTACCGGGTCTAGCACAGATACGCAGTATTTT	few	TRBV24-1	TRBJ2-3	-
CASSLTPGDNEKLFF	TGCGCCAGCAGCTTGACCCCAGGGGATAATGAAAAACTGTTTTTT	-	TRBV5-1	TRBJ1-4	-
CASSPIAGGRTSTDTQYF	TGTGCCAGCAGCCCTATAGCGGGGGGTAGAACTAGCACAGATACGCAGTATTTT	-	TRBV11-2	TRBJ2-3	TRBD2
CASSPSGSTDTQYF	TGTGCCAGCAGCCCTAGCGGGAGCACAGATACGCAGTATTTT	many	TRBV6-5	TRBJ2-3	TRBD2
CASSETGAQNTEAFF	TGTGCCAGCAGTGAAACAGGGGCGCAGAACACTGAAGCTTTCTTT	-	TRBV2	TRBJ1-1	TRBD1
CASSLVGRLAGVAAPSDTQYF	TGTGCCAGCAGCTTAGTAGGCCGTCTAGCGGGAGTCGCGGCCCCCTCAGATACGCAGTATTTT	-	TRBV7-9	TRBJ2-3	TRBD2
CASSLEVAGRSYF	TGTGCCAGCAGCTTAGAGGTGGCGGGTCGCTCGTACTTC	-	TRBV7-9	TRBJ2-4	-
CASSGPSGNSYNEQFF	TGTGCCAGCAGTGGGCCTAGCGGAAATTCCTACAATGAGCAGTTCTTC	-	TRBV28	TRBJ2-1	TRBD2
CASSNRGLASGANVLTF	TGTGCCAGTAGTAACAGGGGGCTGGCCTCTGGGGCCAACGTCCTGACTTTC	many	TRBV19	TRBJ2-6	TRBD1
CASSPLNSGELFF	TGTGCCAGCTCACCACTAAACTCCGGGGAGCTGTTTTTT	-	TRBV18	TRBJ2-2	-
CASSPDTGPGANVLTF	TGTGCCAGCAGTCCCGATACAGGGCCCGGGGCCAACGTCCTGACTTTC	few	TRBV27	TRBJ2-6	-
CASSFQDFSGVAQYF	TGTGCCAGCAGCTTCCAGGACTTTTCCGGTGTCGCCCAGTACTTC	few	TRBV7-2	TRBJ2-5	-
CASSPKRESGEQYF	TGTGCCAGCTCACCAAAGCGGGAGTCGGGGGAGCAGTACTTC	few	TRBV18	TRBJ2-7	TRBD2
CASSFQRLAGRTDTQYF	TGTGCCAGCAGTTTCCAAAGACTAGCGGGGCGCACAGATACGCAGTATTTT	-	TRBV28	TRBJ2-3	TRBD2
CASRGSKGHNEKLFF	TGTGCCAGCAGGGGGTCCAAGGGCCATAATGAAAAACTGTTTTTT	many	TRBV28	TRBJ1-4	-
CASSPLGVRITEAFF	TGTGCCAGCTCACCACTTGGGGTTCGGATAACTGAAGCTTTCTTT	many	TRBV18	TRBJ1-1	-
CASKDFSNQPQHF	TGTGCCAGCAAGGACTTTAGCAATCAGCCCCAGCATTTT	-	TRBV6-2/TRBV6-3	TRBJ1-5	-
CASSLRPSGGYNEQFF	TGTGCCAGCAGCTTAAGGCCTAGCGGAGGGTACAATGAGCAGTTCTTC	-	TRBV11-1	TRBJ2-1	TRBD2
CASSAWTPNEQFF	TGTGCCAGCAGCGCCTGGACTCCGAATGAGCAGTTCTTC	few	TRBV7-7	TRBJ2-1	-
CASSAPLAGTGSTDTQYF	TGTGCCAGCAGCGCCCCCCTAGCGGGAACGGGAAGCACAGATACGCAGTATTTT	few	TRBV9	TRBJ2-3	TRBD2
CSASTSGRSYEQYF	TGCAGTGCGTCCACTAGCGGGAGGTCCTACGAGCAGTACTTC	many	TRBV20-1	TRBJ2-7	TRBD2
CASSQGGKMNTEAFF	TGTGCCAGCAGCCAAGGGGGGAAGATGAACACTGAAGCTTTCTTT	-	TRBV3-1	TRBJ1-1	-
CASGSVNLMSGANVLTF	TGTGCCAGCGGATCCGTAAACCTAATGTCTGGGGCCAACGTCCTGACTTTC	few	TRBV7-9	TRBJ2-6	-
CASSPPGKGKEQYF	TGTGCCAGCAGCCCCCCGGGTAAGGGAAAGGAGCAGTACTTC	many	TRBV12-3/TRBV12-4	TRBJ2-7	-